This T cell receptor beta chain originates from a study of T cell responses to AZD1222 COVID-19 vaccine. CDR1 LGHNA and CDR2 YNFKEQ come from the germline V gene. The CDR3 is 20 amino acids. Trimming removed 1 base at V and 1 base at J, with 25 bases between. Measured with immunoSEQ multiplex PCR; TCRdb has only the in-frame clones, and not every one. This sample has nearly 90,000 clones; about nine tenths occur once, and the top ten carry around 5.5%. The chain employs TRBV4-2 and TRBJ2-5; tentatively, D is TRBD2 (6 bases). This clonotype was obtained from an adult who received the AZD1222 COVID-19 vaccine. Sequences were derived from peripheral blood, sampled 28 days after the second AZD1222 dose. The DNA of the CDR3 is TGTGCCAGCAGCCAAGCATGGGGCCCCGGAGGGTCAGCGGTCCAAGAGACCCAGTACTTC. This translates into CASSQAWGPGGSAVQETQYF.